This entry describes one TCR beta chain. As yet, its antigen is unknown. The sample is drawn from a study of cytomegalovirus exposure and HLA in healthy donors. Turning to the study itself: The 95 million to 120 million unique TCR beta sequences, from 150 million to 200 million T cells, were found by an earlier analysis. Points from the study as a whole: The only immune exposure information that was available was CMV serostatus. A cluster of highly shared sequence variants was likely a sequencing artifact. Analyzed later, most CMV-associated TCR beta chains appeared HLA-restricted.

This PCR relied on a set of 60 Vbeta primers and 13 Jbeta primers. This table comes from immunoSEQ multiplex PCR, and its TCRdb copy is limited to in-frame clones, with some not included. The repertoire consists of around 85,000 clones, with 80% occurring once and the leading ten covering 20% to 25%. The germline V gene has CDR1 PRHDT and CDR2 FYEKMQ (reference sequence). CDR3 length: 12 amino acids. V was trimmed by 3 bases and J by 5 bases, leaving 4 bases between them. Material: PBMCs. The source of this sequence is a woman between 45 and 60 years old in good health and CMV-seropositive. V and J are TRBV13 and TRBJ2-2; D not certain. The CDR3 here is CASSFLTGELFF. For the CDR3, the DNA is TGTGCCAGCAGCTTTCTAACCGGGGAGCTGTTTTTT.